Listed here are 16 T cell receptor beta chains from one sample, sequenced in a study of blood T cells in healthy people across ages. Then a second PCR, running roughly 7 to 11 cycles, was carried out with a sample-barcoded 5' primer and a J-beta primer mix. TCRdb redid the calling of the 5' RACE reads with MiXCR, one entry per CDR3 protein. This table holds roughly 1,000,000 distinct CDR3 sequences, approximately 25% found once. These same data were also listed under a study on T cells of mothers and their children.

Material: blood. The receptors come from a girl aged 2 to 9 in good health.

This clonotype came up a few times. The chain recombines TRBV6-5 with TRBJ2-3; TRBD2 agrees at 10 bases. The CDR3 totals 16 residues. Germline V CDR1 and CDR2: MNHEY, SVGAGI. J lost 0 bases, V lost 2 bases, and 2 bases had no gene match. CDR3: CASSYDSGGSTDTQYF. The CDR3 nucleotides read TGTGCCAGCAGTTACGATAGCGGGGGGAGCACAGATACGCAGTATTTT.

This clonotype was detected a few times. V gene TRBV28 combines with J gene TRBJ2-2, with TRBD1 matching 7 bases. There are 15 residues in the CDR3. V shed 4 bases, J shed 1 base, and the junction held 3 bases outside the gene matches. Germline CDR1 MDHEN, CDR2 SYDVKM. CDR3 coding DNA: TGTGCCAGCAGTTCGACAGGGAGGAACACCGGGGAGCTGTTTTTT. It yields the protein CASSSTGRNTGELFF.

The chain links TRBV7-2 to TRBJ2-2; unclear D gene. The length of the CDR3 is 15 residues. Germline CDR1 reads SGHTA; CDR2 reads FQGNSA. The V end was cut by 5 bases, the J end by 2 bases, with 12 bases between. The CDR3 DNA reads as TGTGCCAGCAGCCCTCTTGGACCAAACACCGGGGAGCTGTTTTTT. It translates to CASSPLGPNTGELFF.

The chain has TRBV20-1 and TRBJ2-1; tentatively, D is TRBD2 (5 bases). V dropped 3 bases and J dropped 6 bases, with 15 bases sitting between them. From germline, CDR1 is DFQATT and CDR2 SNEGSKA (reference sequence). The CDR3 contains 14 residues. The CDR3 protein is CSARNLTSFNEQFF. DNA for the CDR3: TGCAGTGCTAGGAACCTAACTAGTTTCAATGAGCAGTTCTTC.

The gene calls are TRBV7-2 and TRBJ2-1, with D uncertain. Germline CDR1 and CDR2: SGHTA and FQGNSA. Trimming pared 1 base from V and 4 bases from J, leaving 5 bases between. There are 13 residues in the CDR3. CDR3 region: CASSLVQYNEQFF. For the CDR3, the DNA is TGTGCCAGCAGCTTAGTGCAGTACAATGAGCAGTTCTTC.

This clonotype appeared a few times. The chain joins TRBV11-2 to TRBJ2-7; 7 nucleotides line up with TRBD2. The CDR3 is 14 amino acids. The V segment lost 6 bases and the J segment 6 bases; nucleotides outside the gene matches: 11. CDR1 SGHAT and CDR2 FQNNGV come from the germline V gene. This CDR3 is CASRVGGSRGEQYF. The DNA of the CDR3 is TGTGCCAGCAGGGTAGGCGGGAGTAGAGGCGAGCAGTACTTC.

V and J are TRBV6-6 and TRBJ2-5; D might be TRBD2 (6 bases). Trimming took 8 bases from V and 4 from J, leaving 17 bases between them. This CDR3 has 14 amino acids. Germline-derived CDR1 and CDR2 are MNHNY and SVGAGI (reference sequence). The chain's CDR3 is CASERVSGGETQYF. As DNA, the CDR3 is TGTGCCAGCGAGCGGGTCTCTGGGGGAGAGACCCAGTACTTC.

J is TRBJ2-3 and V is TRBV29-1; the match to TRBD2 covers 13 bases. This CDR3 has 15 residues. Germline-derived CDR1 and CDR2 are SQVTM and ANQGSEA. V dropped 5 bases and J dropped 5; count of bases not matched to a gene: 7. The CDR3 loop is CSVSTSGGLGDTQYF. CDR3 nucleotides: TGCAGCGTTTCGACTAGCGGGGGGTTAGGAGATACGCAGTATTTT.

The chain links TRBV7-8 to TRBJ1-5; D may be TRBD1 (5 bases). V was pared by 1 base and J by 7 bases, with 14 bases between. There are 15 residues in the CDR3. From germline, CDR1 is SGHVS and CDR2 FQNEAQ. The CDR3 nucleotides are TGTGCCAGCAGCTTAGAGGGCAGGGTTGGGCAGCCCCAGCATTTT. Amino acids: CASSLEGRVGQPQHF.

This clonotype was detected a few times. The chain combines TRBV5-4 with TRBJ2-3; D gene unclear. The V end lost 0 bases, the J end lost 4 bases, and 6 bases lay between the germline ends. This CDR3 spans 13 amino acids. CDR1 is SGHNT, CDR2 YYREEE, per germline (reference sequence). In DNA, the CDR3 is TGTGCCAGCAGCTTGGTTATCGCAGATACGCAGTATTTT. This encodes CASSLVIADTQYF.

The chain employs TRBV9 and TRBJ1-2, with D perhaps TRBD1 (6 bases). V shed 3 bases and J shed 4 bases, with 16 bases lying between them. Per the germline V gene, CDR1 is SGDLS and CDR2 is YYNGEE. CDR3 length: 15 amino acids. The CDR3, as DNA: TGTGCCAGCAGCGCGCGGACAGAGGATAGCTATGGCTACACCTTC. The encoded protein is CASSARTEDSYGYTF.

In this sample, this clonotype turned up a few times. The chain is built from TRBV28 and TRBJ2-7; TRBD2 is a possible D gene (5 bases). V was trimmed by 2 bases and J by 3 bases, leaving 14 bases between them. Germline-derived CDR1 and CDR2 are MDHEN and SYDVKM. The CDR3 contains 15 residues. CDR3 loop: CASSLPLGGDYEQYF. The CDR3 bases are TGTGCCAGCAGTTTACCATTAGGAGGCGACTACGAGCAGTACTTC.

This clonotype was counted only a few times. V usage is TRBV20-1 and J usage is TRBJ2-7; D remains ambiguous. The V and J ends lost 6 bases and 2 bases respectively, with 11 bases between them. The CDR3 has 12 amino acids. CDR1 is DFQATT, CDR2 SNEGSKA, per germline (reference sequence). The CDR3, as DNA: TGCAGTGCAAGGACCAGGCCCTACGAGCAGTACTTC. Translated, it gives CSARTRPYEQYF.

In its sample, this clonotype was seen a few times. The V call is TRBV18, the J call TRBJ1-3, with D unresolved. The CDR3 is made up of 12 amino acids. Trimming shortened V by 2 bases and J by 5 bases, and 4 bases separated the two germline ends. Germline CDR1 is KGHSH and CDR2 is LQKENI. CDR3 sequence: CASSPDRNTIYF. The CDR3 DNA sequence: TGTGCCAGCTCACCAGACCGAAACACCATATATTTT. Complete variable domain (other parts from reference TRBV18 and TRBJ1-3): NAGVMQNPRHLVRRRGQEARLRCSPMKGHSHVYWYRQLPEEGLKFMVYLQKENIIDESGMPKERFSAEFPKEGPSILRIQQVVRGDSAAYFCASSPDRNTIYFGEGSWLTVV.

This chain links TRBV24-1 with TRBJ2-6; perhaps TRBD1 as D (6 bases). Trimming shortened V by 4 bases and J by 3 bases, and 12 bases separated the two germline ends. This CDR3 has 16 amino acids. Germline lookup yields CDR1 KGHDR and CDR2 SFDVKD. This CDR3 is CATSESGADGANVLTF. The CDR3 DNA follows: TGTGCCACCAGTGAATCAGGGGCGGATGGGGCCAACGTCCTGACTTTC.

This clonotype was found a few times. This sequence joins TRBV2 and TRBJ2-5; 7 bases match TRBD2. TRBJ2-1 matches the DNA end more closely, so the J call is doubtful. This CDR3 spans 21 amino acids. Germline CDR1 reads SNHLY; CDR2 reads FYNNEI. CDR3 residues: CASSFLELAGGEEGGRDEQFF. The CDR3 DNA reads as TGTGCCAGCAGTTTTCTAGAGTTAGCGGGCGGCGAGGAAGGAGGTAGGGATGAGCAGTTCTTC.